The 27 T cell receptor beta chains given below trace back to one sample, sequenced in a study of blood T cells in healthy people across ages. A second about 7 to 12 cycle PCR used barcoded and J-beta primers. TCRdb ran MiXCR on the 5' RACE reads and lists one entry per CDR3 protein. The sample comprises fewer than 1.5 million distinct CDR3 sequences, 42% of which are singletons, and 7% to 9.5% rests with the top ten. The sample consisted of blood. The receptors derive from a woman between 18 and 29 years old in good health.

This clonotype appeared a few times. CDR3 DNA: TGTGCCAGCAGTCCAACCGGGACAGGGTATGAAAAACTGTTTTTT. Translation: CASSPTGTGYEKLFF. The chain couples TRBV12-3 or TRBV12-4 to TRBJ1-4; 9 nucleotides align to TRBD1. Trimming took 5 bases from V and 6 from J; bases not matched to a gene: 7. The CDR3 covers 15 residues.

This sequence joins TRBV3-1 and TRBJ1-2, with TRBD1 as a possible D gene (5 bases). V gave up 4 bases and J gave up 4 bases, with 16 bases separating them. The length of the CDR3 is 15 residues. Germline V gene lookup returns CDR1 LGHDT and CDR2 YNNKEL (reference sequence). CDR3 nucleotide sequence: TGTGCCAGCAGCCCGACCCCACAGGCTACCTATGGCTACACCTTC. This encodes CASSPTPQATYGYTF.

This clonotype was picked up a small number of times. The rearrangement uses TRBV11-2 and TRBJ2-7, with 13 bases that match TRBD2. Germline V gene data show CDR1 as SGHAT and CDR2 as FQNNGV. The ends lost 4 bases at V and 7 bases at J; junction bases unmatched: 7. The CDR3 length is 15 residues. The CDR3 DNA sequence: TGTGCCAGCAGCTACGGGACTAGCGGGATAATTGAGCAGTACTTC. It specifies CASSYGTSGIIEQYF.

The chain links TRBV7-9 to TRBJ2-7; weak D call: TRBD1 (6 bases). This CDR3 spans 14 amino acids. Germline assignment: CDR1 SEHNR and CDR2 FQNEAQ (reference sequence). V was shortened by 4 bases and J by 1 base, with 11 bases between the two germline ends. For the CDR3, the DNA is TGTGCCAGCAGCTCGTTCCAGGGGTCCTACGAGCAGTACTTC. Its protein is CASSSFQGSYEQYF.

CDR3 sequence (DNA): TGTGCCAGCAGCCCACCTTCGGGACAGGGTGCGGAGGGCTACACCTTC. Translation gives CASSPPSGQGAEGYTF. J is TRBJ1-2 and V is TRBV7-9; 9 bases align to TRBD1. This CDR3 comprises 16 residues. The V and J ends lost 5 bases and 8 bases, in that order; junction bases with no gene match: 15. Germline loops: CDR1 SEHNR, CDR2 FQNEAQ (reference sequence).

This clonotype was recorded a few times. This chain links TRBV12-3 or TRBV12-4 with TRBJ2-6; 11 bases map to TRBD2. The J segment lost 0 bases and the V segment lost 10 bases, leaving 11 bases of the junction unmatched. The CDR3 length is 18 residues. The CDR3 coding sequence is TGTGCCATCATAGGACTAGCGGGTTCACCCTCTGGGGCCAACGTCCTGACTTTC. This codes for CAIIGLAGSPSGANVLTF.

Here the CDR3 DNA reads TGTGCCAGCAGCCAGGGACGGGGACTGGGTGAAGCTTTCTTT. It yields the protein CASSQGRGLGEAFF. V is TRBV3-1 and J is TRBJ1-1, with D perhaps TRBD1 (5 bases). CDR1 and CDR2 (germline): LGHDT, YNNKEL (reference sequence). The germline V and J ends were trimmed by 3 bases and 7 bases, with 15 bases remaining between them. The CDR3 spans 14 residues.

Ten or more counts support this clonotype. The chain uses TRBV7-9 and TRBJ2-7; D gene uncertain. From germline, CDR1 is SEHNR and CDR2 FQNEAQ (reference sequence). The CDR3 length is 11 residues. Between the trimmed V and J ends, which lost 5 bases and 2 bases, there was a span of 4 bases. The CDR3 nucleotides are TGTGCCAGCAGCGTTGCCTACGAGCAGTACTTC. It is translated as CASSVAYEQYF.

CDR3 sequence reads: CATPGQGADEQFF. CDR3 nucleotides: TGTGCCACTCCGGGACAGGGGGCCGATGAGCAGTTCTTC. V gene TRBV6-1 combines with J gene TRBJ2-1; 12 bases line up with TRBD1. In germline, CDR1 is MNHNS, CDR2 SASEGT. The J segment lost 8 bases and the V segment lost 10 bases, leaving 6 bases of the junction unmatched. The CDR3 spans 13 residues.

The DNA for the CDR3 is TGTGCCAGCAGTGAGGAGTCCAATGAGCAGTTCTTC. Its translation: CASSEESNEQFF. The chain couples TRBV2 to TRBJ2-1, with no clear D. CDR3 length equals 12 residues. CDR1 SNHLY and CDR2 FYNNEI come from the germline V gene. Deletions cut 3 bases from V and 6 bases from J, with 6 bases between.

The chain combines TRBV12-3 or TRBV12-4 with TRBJ1-1; the D is unclear. CDR3 length: 14 amino acids. V was pared by 3 bases and J by 1 base, with 9 bases between. The CDR3 here is CASSFRPANTEAFF. The CDR3 nucleotides are TGTGCCAGCAGTTTTAGACCGGCGAACACTGAAGCTTTCTTT.

This clonotype came up a few times. The chain has TRBV27 and TRBJ2-3, with 9 bases aligning to TRBD1. This CDR3 spans 16 amino acids. Trimming at V came to 7 bases and at J to 4 bases, leaving 12 bases not matched to a gene. The germline CDR1 and CDR2 sequences are MNHEY and SMNVEV (reference sequence). CDR3 loop: CASTPWGTGLPDTQYF. CDR3 in DNA: TGTGCCAGCACCCCATGGGGGACAGGGTTACCAGATACGCAGTATTTT.

The chain couples TRBV7-9 to TRBJ2-7; D is unresolved. Germline V CDR1 and CDR2: SEHNR, FQNEAQ (reference sequence). V shed 1 base and J shed 1 base, with 11 bases lying between them. This CDR3 region has 15 residues. The CDR3: CASSLVLGGSYEQYF. The CDR3 nucleotides are TGTGCCAGCAGCTTAGTATTAGGTGGGTCCTACGAGCAGTACTTC.

A few counts support this clonotype. This sequence joins TRBV7-2 and TRBJ1-4; TRBD1 agrees at 7 bases. This CDR3 is 18 amino acids long. Germline-derived CDR1 and CDR2 are SGHTA and FQGNSA. Trimming removed 1 base from V and 2 bases from J; junction bases left unmatched: 10. The CDR3 spells CASSLGQGSTRTNEKLFF. The CDR3 DNA reads as TGTGCCAGCAGCTTAGGACAGGGTAGCACGCGGACTAATGAAAAACTGTTTTTT.

The CDR3 here is CASSVGTSNGDQYF. The CDR3 region has the DNA TGTGCCAGCAGCGTCGGGACTAGCAATGGGGACCAGTACTTC. The V call is TRBV7-2, the J call TRBJ2-4; 9 bases map to TRBD2. The V and J ends lost 5 bases and 13 bases, in that order; junction bases with no gene match: 12. The CDR3 extends over 14 amino acids. Per germline, CDR1 SGHTA and CDR2 FQGNSA. The entire variable domain, with the rest obtained from reference TRBV7-2 and TRBJ2-4, is as follows: GAGVSQSPSNKVTEKGKDVELRCDPISGHTALYWYRQSLGQGLEFLIYFQGNSAPDKSGLPSDRFSAERTGGSVSTLTIQRTQQEDSAVYLCASSVGTSNGDQYFGAGTRLSVL.

The sample holds many counts of this clonotype. The chain recombines TRBV7-9 with TRBJ1-1; TRBD1 might be the D (6 bases). The CDR3 runs to 14 residues. Germline-derived CDR1 and CDR2 are SEHNR and FQNEAQ (reference sequence). V was shortened by 6 bases and J by 1 base, with 12 bases between the two germline ends. The CDR3 here is CASSLTTGNTEAFF. In DNA, the CDR3 is TGTGCCAGCAGTCTCACGACAGGGAACACTGAAGCTTTCTTT. Supplemented by reference TRBV7-9 and TRBJ1-1, the full variable domain reads DTGVSQNPRHKITKRGQNVTFRCDPISEHNRLYWYRQTLGQGPEFLTYFQNEAQLEKSRLLSDRFSAERPKGSFSTLEIQRTEQGDSAMYLCASSLTTGNTEAFFGQGTRLTVV.

The chain is built from TRBV3-1 and TRBJ1-2, with 8 positions matching TRBD1. The V and J ends lost 4 bases and 11 bases, in that order; junction bases with no gene match: 9. Germline V gives CDR1 LGHDT, CDR2 YNNKEL (reference sequence). This CDR3 is 13 amino acids long. Here the CDR3 DNA reads TGTGCCAGCAGCCGTGGGACAGGACCCGATTACACCTTC. Translating gives CASSRGTGPDYTF. Supplemented by reference TRBV3-1 and TRBJ1-2, the full variable domain reads DTAVSQTPKYLVTQMGNDKSIKCEQNLGHDTMYWYKQDSKKFLKIMFSYNNKELIINETVPNRFSPKSPDKAHLNLHINSLELGDSAVYFCASSRGTGPDYTFGSGTRLTVV.

The table lists this clonotype with a count of one. This rearrangement joins TRBV28 to TRBJ2-3; 7 bases fit TRBD1. V dropped 5 bases and J dropped 4; count of bases not matched to a gene: 9. Germline-derived CDR1 and CDR2 are MDHEN and SYDVKM. The CDR3 runs 15 residues. The CDR3 is CASSPLSQGPDTQYF. The CDR3 DNA reads TGTGCCAGCAGTCCCCTCTCACAGGGGCCAGATACGCAGTATTTT.

The V call is TRBV5-1, the J call TRBJ2-4, with 9 bases lining up with TRBD1. Trimming took 2 bases from V and 1 from J; bases not matched to a gene: 13. The germline gives CDR1 SGHRS, CDR2 YFSETQ. The length of the CDR3 is 19 residues. The CDR3 reads CASSFDRQGQGRAKNIQYF. The CDR3, as DNA: TGCGCCAGCAGCTTCGACCGTCAGGGACAGGGACGGGCCAAAAACATTCAGTACTTC.

Remarks on this clonotype: The junction and the germline gene differ at one end; a read error may be behind it. This sequence joins TRBV7-6 and TRBJ2-7, with D possibly being TRBD1 (6 bases). CDR1 is SGHVS, CDR2 FNYEAQ, per germline. This CDR3 comprises 15 residues. The CDR3 DNA reads TGTACCAGCAGCTTACACCCGTCGAGGGGGTACGAGCAGTACTTC. Its translation: CTSSLHPSRGYEQYF.

This clonotype was picked up a small number of times. This chain links TRBV3-1 with TRBJ2-1; a weak D match, TRBD1 (6 bases). This CDR3 has 16 amino acids. Germline loops: CDR1 LGHDT, CDR2 YNNKEL (reference sequence). V lost 4 bases, J lost 4 bases, and 17 bases lay in between. CDR3 coding DNA: TGTGCCAGCAGCCTCAGAGCGACAGGAAAATACAATGAGCAGTTCTTC. Translating it yields CASSLRATGKYNEQFF.

The rearrangement links TRBV30 to TRBJ2-2, with 9 bases aligning to TRBD1. Per germline, CDR1 GTSNPN and CDR2 SVGIG (reference sequence). Germline trimming cut 2 bases from V and 0 bases from J; bases unmatched to any gene: 7. The CDR3 totals 17 residues. Written as DNA, the CDR3 is TGTGCCTGGAGTCCGGACAGGGGCCACCCGAACACCGGGGAGCTGTTTTTT. Translation gives CAWSPDRGHPNTGELFF.

This sequence joins TRBV7-3 and TRBJ2-5; D call uncertain. The CDR3 totals 14 residues. The ends were cut back, 2 bases at V and 2 bases at J, with 9 bases in the middle. Germline CDR1 reads SGHTA; CDR2 reads FQGTGA. The CDR3 DNA is TGTGCCAGCAGCTTAGATGCCTTACAAGAGACCCAGTACTTC. This codes for CASSLDALQETQYF.

As concerns this clonotype: The CDR3 end shows no conserved phenylalanine or tryptophan, and so a read error is likely. The chain joins TRBV6-2 or TRBV6-3 to TRBJ2-5; a weak D match, TRBD1 (6 bases). Germline V lookup: CDR1 MNHEY, CDR2 SVGEGT. The CDR3 extends over 13 amino acids. With 6 bases removed from V and 5 bases from J, the gap between germline ends came to 13 bases. The CDR3 loop reads CASSYRAWETQYL. In nucleotides, the CDR3 is TGTGCCAGCAGCTACAGGGCATGGGAGACCCAGTACTTA.

This clonotype has just a few counts. The rearrangement joins TRBV7-8 to TRBJ2-4; D not resolved. The CDR3 runs 13 residues. Germline V gene sequence: CDR1 SGHVS, CDR2 FQNEAQ. Trimming left V 3 bases short and J 8 bases short, with 11 bases between. The CDR3 region is CASSFSGGDIQYF. CDR3 DNA sequence: TGTGCCAGCAGCTTCTCGGGTGGGGACATTCAGTACTTC.

The chain carries TRBV7-3 and TRBJ2-1; maybe TRBD2 (6 bases). The CDR3 runs 13 residues. Between the trimmed V and J ends, which lost 2 bases and 8 bases, there was a span of 10 bases. Germline loops: CDR1 SGHTA, CDR2 FQGTGA. The CDR3 DNA reads as TGTGCCAGCAGCTTATTGGGGGGTGATGAGCAGTTCTTC. Amino acids: CASSLLGGDEQFF.

This clonotype was seen more than once but under ten times. The chain uses TRBV15 and TRBJ2-4; 9 nucleotides agree with TRBD1. The J call is uncertain, as TRBJ2-7 better fits the DNA end. The CDR3 totals 15 residues. The V gene's germline CDR1 is LNHNV and CDR2 YYDKDF (reference sequence). The CDR3: CATSGSGQGDYEQYF. The CDR3 DNA reads TGTGCCACCAGCGGTTCGGGACAGGGCGACTACGAGCAGTACTTC.